This T cell receptor beta chain was recorded in a study of shared clonotypes between healthy human individuals. Study-wide results and caveats: Compared with clonotypes that all four donors shared, non-shared clonotypes had lower generation probabilities.

Remarks on this clone: Its antigen is not identified.

Evenly divided among several immunoSEQ plates was the genomic DNA of each subset. Assay used: immunoSEQ multiplex PCR; TCRdb lists only in-frame clones, some missing. The sample yields more than 2 million clones, approximately 92% seen once. Naive CD8 cells were CD45RO-negative, positively selected for CCR7, excluding terminally differentiated effector memory CD45RA+ cells. The specimen sequenced was naive CD8+ T cells from PBMCs. This TCR was recovered from a man aged 18 to 30 in good health. Some clones in this sample may be carry-over from other donors' samples.

CDR3 sequence reads: CASRAGTSGTHEQYF. As DNA, the CDR3 is TGTGCCAGCAGGGCGGGGACTAGCGGTACACACGAGCAGTACTTC. This chain joins TRBV2 and TRBJ2-7, with 11 nucleotides matching TRBD2. V shed 6 bases and J 5 bases; nucleotides not matched to a gene: 9. The CDR3 runs 15 residues. From germline, CDR1 is SNHLY and CDR2 FYNNEI.